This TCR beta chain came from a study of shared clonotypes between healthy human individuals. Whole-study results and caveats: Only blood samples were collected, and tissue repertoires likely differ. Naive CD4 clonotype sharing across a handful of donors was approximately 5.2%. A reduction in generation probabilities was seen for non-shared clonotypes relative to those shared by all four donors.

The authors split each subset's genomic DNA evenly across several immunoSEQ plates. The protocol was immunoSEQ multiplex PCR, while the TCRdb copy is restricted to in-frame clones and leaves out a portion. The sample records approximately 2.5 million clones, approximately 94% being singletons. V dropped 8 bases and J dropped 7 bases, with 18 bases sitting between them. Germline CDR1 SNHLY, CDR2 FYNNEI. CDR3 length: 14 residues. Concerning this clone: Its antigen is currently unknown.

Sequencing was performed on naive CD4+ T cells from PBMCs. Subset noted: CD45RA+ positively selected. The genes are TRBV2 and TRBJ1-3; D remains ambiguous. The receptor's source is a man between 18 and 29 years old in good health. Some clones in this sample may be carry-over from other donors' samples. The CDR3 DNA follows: TGTGCCAGCGGGCAGACGGACCAATTGAACACCATATATTTT. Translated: CASGQTDQLNTIYF.